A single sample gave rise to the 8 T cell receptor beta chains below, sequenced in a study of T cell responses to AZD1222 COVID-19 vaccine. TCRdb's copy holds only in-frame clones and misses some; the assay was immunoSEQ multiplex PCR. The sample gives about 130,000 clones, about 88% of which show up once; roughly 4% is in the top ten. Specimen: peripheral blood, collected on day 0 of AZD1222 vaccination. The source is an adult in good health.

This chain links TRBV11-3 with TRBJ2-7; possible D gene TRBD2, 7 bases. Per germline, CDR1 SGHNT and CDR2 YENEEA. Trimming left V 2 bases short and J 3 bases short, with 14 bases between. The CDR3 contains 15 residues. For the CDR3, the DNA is TGTGCCAGCAGCTTACGGGGGGCCGATTTCTACGAGCAGTACTTC. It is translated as CASSLRGADFYEQYF.

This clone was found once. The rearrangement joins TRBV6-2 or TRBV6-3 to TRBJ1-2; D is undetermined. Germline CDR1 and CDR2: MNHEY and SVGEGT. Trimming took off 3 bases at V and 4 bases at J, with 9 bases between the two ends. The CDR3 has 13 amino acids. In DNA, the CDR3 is TGTGCCAGCAGTTATCGGGGTCCCTATGGCTACACCTTC. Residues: CASSYRGPYGYTF.

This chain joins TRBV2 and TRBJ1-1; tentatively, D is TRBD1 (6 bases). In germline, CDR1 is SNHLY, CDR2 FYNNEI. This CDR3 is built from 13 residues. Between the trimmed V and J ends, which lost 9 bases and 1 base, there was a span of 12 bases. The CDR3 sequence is CARRDNPNTEAFF. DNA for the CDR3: TGTGCCAGGAGGGACAACCCGAACACTGAAGCTTTCTTT.

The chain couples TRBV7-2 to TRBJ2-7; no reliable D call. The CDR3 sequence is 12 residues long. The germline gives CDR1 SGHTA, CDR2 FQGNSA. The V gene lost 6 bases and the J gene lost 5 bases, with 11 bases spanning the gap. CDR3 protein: CASRESGHEQYF. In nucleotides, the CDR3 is TGTGCCAGCAGGGAATCCGGGCACGAGCAGTACTTC.

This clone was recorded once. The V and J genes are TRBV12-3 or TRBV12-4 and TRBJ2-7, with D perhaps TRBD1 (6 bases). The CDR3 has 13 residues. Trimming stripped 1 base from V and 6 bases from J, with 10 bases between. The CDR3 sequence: CASSLGAGVEQYF. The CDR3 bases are TGTGCCAGCAGTTTAGGGGCAGGGGTCGAGCAGTACTTC.

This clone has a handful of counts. CDR3 residues: CASTTSGADTQYF. The CDR3 DNA reads TGTGCCAGCACGACTAGCGGAGCAGATACGCAGTATTTT. The gene calls are TRBV6-5 and TRBJ2-3, with 9 bases that match TRBD2. The length of the CDR3 is 13 residues. Germline values: CDR1 MNHEY, CDR2 SVGAGI. With 7 bases clipped from V and 4 bases from J, the junction kept 3 bases outside the gene matches.

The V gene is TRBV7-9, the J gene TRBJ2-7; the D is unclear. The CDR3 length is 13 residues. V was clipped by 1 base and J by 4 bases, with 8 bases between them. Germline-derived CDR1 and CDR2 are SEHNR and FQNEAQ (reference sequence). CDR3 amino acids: CASSLEAIYEQYF. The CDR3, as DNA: TGTGCCAGCAGCTTAGAGGCTATTTACGAGCAGTACTTC.

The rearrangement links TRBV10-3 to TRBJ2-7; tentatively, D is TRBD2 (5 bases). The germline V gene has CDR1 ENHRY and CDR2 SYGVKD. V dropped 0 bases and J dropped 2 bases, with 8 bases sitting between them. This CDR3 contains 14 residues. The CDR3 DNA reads TGTGCCATCAGTGAGTCGACGGGGACCTACGAGCAGTACTTC. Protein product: CAISESTGTYEQYF.